This T cell receptor beta chain was obtained from a study of spatial heterogeneity in lung cancer. At the level of the study: Donors were roughly 70 untreated early-stage non-small cell lung cancer patients.

The CDR3 totals 14 residues. V lost 4 bases to trimming and J lost 6 bases; unmatched junction nucleotides: 6. CDR1 SGHVS and CDR2 FQNEAQ come from the germline V gene. Every molecule of TCR cDNA had its own unique molecular identifier. One entry per CDR3 protein, called by TCRdb with MiXCR from the 5' RACE reads. Of tens of thousands of distinct CDR3 sequences in the sample, roughly 7.8% were seen once. This clonotype came up many times. Time point specified: blood at routine non-recurrence follow-up after resection. The sequencing used PBMCs, collected at follow-up. The rearrangement links TRBV7-8 to TRBJ2-1; the match to TRBD2 covers 7 bases. This clonotype was sampled from a male donor with early-stage non-small cell lung cancer. The CDR3 reads CASSSFGGGNEQFF. In nucleotides, the CDR3 is TGTGCCAGCAGCTCCTTCGGCGGGGGCAATGAGCAGTTCTTC.